What follows are 7 T cell receptor beta chains derived from one specimen sequenced in a study of tumor and adjacent non-tumor tissue in lung cancer. TCRbeta libraries were built with three rounds of nested PCR, modified from ARM-PCR. TCRdb analysed the multiplex PCR reads with MiXCR anew, one entry per CDR3 protein. The repertoire has some 71,000 distinct CDR3 sequences, roughly 72% of them found once; the top ten carry approximately 9.5%. No cell sorting was done before RNA was extracted from the tissue. Input material: lung tumor tissue. These receptors all stem from a woman aged 40 to 50 with non-small cell lung cancer.

As to this clonotype: This likely comes from a read error, as the CDR3 has no conserved phenylalanine or tryptophan at its end. The chain links TRBV11-1 to TRBJ1-1; possibly TRBD1 for D (6 bases). The CDR3 covers 16 residues. The germline CDR1 and CDR2 sequences are SGHAT and FQDESV (reference sequence). CDR3 nucleotides: TGTGTCAGCAGCTTGATGGGGGGCTCGGTGAACACTGAAGCTTTCATT. The encoded protein is CVSSLMGGSVNTEAFI.

The chain uses TRBV11-1 and TRBJ2-7, with 9 bases matching TRBD2. Trimming cost V 9 bases and J 5 bases; bases outside gene matches: 17. The CDR3 covers 16 residues. Germline CDR1 is SGHAT and CDR2 is FQDESV (reference sequence). The CDR3 here is CASSIGTSWLFNEQYF. The CDR3 region has the DNA TGTGCCAGTAGCATCGGGACTAGCTGGTTATTCAACGAGCAGTACTTC. The entire variable domain, with the rest obtained from reference TRBV11-1 and TRBJ2-7, is as follows: EAEVAQSPRYKITEKSQAVAFWCDPISGHATLYWYRQILGQGPELLVQFQDESVVDDSQLPKDRFSAERLKGVDSTLKIQPAELGDSAMYLCASSIGTSWLFNEQYFGPGTRLTVT.

A note on this clonotype: A much larger clone lies one base from this, so it may be a read error. The rearrangement joins TRBV20-1 to TRBJ2-5; D ambiguous. The CDR3 sequence is 12 residues long. CDR1 DFQATT and CDR2 SNEGSKA come from the germline V gene (reference sequence). The CDR3 protein is CSARVFQEIQYF. CDR3 DNA: TGCAGTGCTAGAGTATTCCAAGAGATCCAGTACTTC.

A word on this clonotype: One end of the junction fails to match germline, which may point to a read error. The CDR3: CSVTVGGSSSEQYF. CDR3 nucleotides: TGCAGCGTGACGGTCGGGGGGTCTAGTAGTGAGCAATACTTC. V usage is TRBV29-1 and J usage is TRBJ2-7; TRBD2 aligns across 7 bases. CDR3 length: 14 amino acids. In germline, CDR1 is SQVTM, CDR2 ANQGSEA.

This rearrangement joins TRBV5-1 to TRBJ2-7; D is possibly TRBD1 (5 bases). The CDR3 extends over 12 amino acids. V lost 10 bases and J 3 bases, leaving 14 bases between the germline ends. In germline, CDR1 is SGHRS, CDR2 YFSETQ. The CDR3 sequence is CALPSRGYEQYF. For the CDR3, the DNA is TGCGCCCTTCCTAGTAGGGGCTACGAGCAGTACTTC.

With respect to this clonotype: This could be a read error, since a much larger clone is one nucleotide away. The V and J genes are TRBV4-1 and TRBJ2-1, with 11 bases lining up with TRBD2. CDR3 size: 16 residues. Germline trimming cut 4 bases from V and 3 bases from J; bases unmatched to any gene: 5. Germline loops: CDR1 MGHRA, CDR2 YSYEKL. CDR3 DNA sequence: TGCGCCAGCAGCCGAGAGGGACTAGCGGACTACAATGAGCAGTTCTTC. Its protein is CASSREGLADYNEQFF.

This clonotype occurred once. The CDR3 carries no conserved terminal phenylalanine or tryptophan, so it likely arises from a read error. The J gene is TRBJ2-3, the V gene TRBV28, with a weak D call TRBD2 (5 bases). The CDR3 sequence is 13 residues long. The V gene's germline CDR1 is MDHEN and CDR2 SYDVKM. The V end was cut by 5 bases, the J end by 4 bases, with 10 bases between. The CDR3 nucleotides read TGTGCCAGCAGTCTAAGCGGACCAGATACGCAGTATATT. Its translation: CASSLSGPDTQYI.